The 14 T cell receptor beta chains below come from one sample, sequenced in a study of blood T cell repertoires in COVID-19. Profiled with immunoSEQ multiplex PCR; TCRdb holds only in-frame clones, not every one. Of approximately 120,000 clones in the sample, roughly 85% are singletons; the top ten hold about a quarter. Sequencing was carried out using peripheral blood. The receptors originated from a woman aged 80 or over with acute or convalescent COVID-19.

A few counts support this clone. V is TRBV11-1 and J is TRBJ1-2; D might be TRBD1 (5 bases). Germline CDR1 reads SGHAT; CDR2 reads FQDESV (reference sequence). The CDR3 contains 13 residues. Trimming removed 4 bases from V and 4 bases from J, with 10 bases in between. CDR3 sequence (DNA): TGTGCCAGCAGCTCGGGGGAGAGCTATGGCTACACCTTC. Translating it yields CASSSGESYGYTF.

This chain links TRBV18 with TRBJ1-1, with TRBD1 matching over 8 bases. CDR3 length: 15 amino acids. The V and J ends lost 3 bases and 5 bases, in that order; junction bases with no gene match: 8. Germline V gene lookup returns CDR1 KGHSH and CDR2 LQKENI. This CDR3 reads CASSPSTGGGTEAFF. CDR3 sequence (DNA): TGTGCCAGCTCACCTTCCACAGGGGGGGGAACTGAAGCTTTCTTT.

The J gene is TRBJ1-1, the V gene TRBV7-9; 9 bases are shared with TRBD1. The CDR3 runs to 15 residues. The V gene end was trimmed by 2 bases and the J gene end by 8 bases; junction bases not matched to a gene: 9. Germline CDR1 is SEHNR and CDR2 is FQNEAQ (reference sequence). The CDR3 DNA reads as TGTGCCAGCAGCTTACTTCTGGGACAGGGAAGCGAAGCTTTCTTT. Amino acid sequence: CASSLLLGQGSEAFF. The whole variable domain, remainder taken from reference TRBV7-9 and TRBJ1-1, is DTGVSQNPRHKITKRGQNVTFRCDPISEHNRLYWYRQTLGQGPEFLTYFQNEAQLEKSRLLSDRFSAERPKGSFSTLEIQRTEQGDSAMYLCASSLLLGQGSEAFFGQGTRLTVV.

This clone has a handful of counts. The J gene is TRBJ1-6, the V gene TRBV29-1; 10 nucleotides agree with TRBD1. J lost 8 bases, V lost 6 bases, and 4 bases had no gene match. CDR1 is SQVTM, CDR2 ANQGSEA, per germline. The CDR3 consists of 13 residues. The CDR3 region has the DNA TGCAGCGTCCGCGGACAGGGGGATTCACCCCTCCACTTT. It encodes CSVRGQGDSPLHF.

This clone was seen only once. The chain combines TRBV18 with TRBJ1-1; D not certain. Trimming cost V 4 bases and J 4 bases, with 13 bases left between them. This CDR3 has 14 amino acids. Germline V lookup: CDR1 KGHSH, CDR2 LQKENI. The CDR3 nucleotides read TGTGCCAGCTCACGTGGCGGTAAGACCACTGAAGCTTTCTTT. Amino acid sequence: CASSRGGKTTEAFF.

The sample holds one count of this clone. In DNA form, the CDR3 reads TGTGCCAGCAGTGTAAAACAGGCATATAATTCACCCCTCCACTTT. Amino acid sequence: CASSVKQAYNSPLHF. The chain employs TRBV2 and TRBJ1-6, with a possible D match to TRBD1 (5 bases). Germline loops: CDR1 SNHLY, CDR2 FYNNEI. Trimming removed 4 bases at V and 4 bases at J, with 11 bases between. The CDR3 consists of 15 residues.

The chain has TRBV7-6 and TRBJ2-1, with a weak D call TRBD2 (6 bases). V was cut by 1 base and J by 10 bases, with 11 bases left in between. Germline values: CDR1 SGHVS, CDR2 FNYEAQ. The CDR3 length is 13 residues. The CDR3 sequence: CASSLERGTEQFF. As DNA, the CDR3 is TGTGCCAGCAGCTTAGAACGGGGGACGGAGCAGTTCTTC.

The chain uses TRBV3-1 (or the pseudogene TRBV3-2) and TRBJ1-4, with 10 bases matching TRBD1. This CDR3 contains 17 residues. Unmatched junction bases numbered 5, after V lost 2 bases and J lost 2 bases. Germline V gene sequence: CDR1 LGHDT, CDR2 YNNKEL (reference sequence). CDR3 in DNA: TGTGCCAGCAGCCAAAAAGACAGGGGGCGTACTAATGAAAAACTGTTTTTT. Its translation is CASSQKDRGRTNEKLFF.

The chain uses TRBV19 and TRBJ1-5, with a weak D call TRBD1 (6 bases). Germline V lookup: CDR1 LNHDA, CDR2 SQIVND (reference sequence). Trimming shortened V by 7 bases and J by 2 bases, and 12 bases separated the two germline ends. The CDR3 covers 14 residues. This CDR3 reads CASTQAGGNQPQHF. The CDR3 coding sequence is TGTGCCAGTACCCAAGCAGGGGGCAATCAGCCCCAGCATTTT.

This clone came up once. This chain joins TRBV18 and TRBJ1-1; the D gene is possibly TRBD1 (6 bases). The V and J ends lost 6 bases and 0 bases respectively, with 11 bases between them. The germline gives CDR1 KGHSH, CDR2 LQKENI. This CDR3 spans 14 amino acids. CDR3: CASSDSRLNTEAFF. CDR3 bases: TGTGCCAGCTCGGACAGCCGTTTGAACACTGAAGCTTTCTTT.

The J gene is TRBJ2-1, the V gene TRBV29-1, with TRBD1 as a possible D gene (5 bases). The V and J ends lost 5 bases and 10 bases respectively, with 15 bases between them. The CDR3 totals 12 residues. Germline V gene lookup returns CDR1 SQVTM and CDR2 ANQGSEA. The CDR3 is CSVHRGSAEQFF. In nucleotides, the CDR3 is TGCAGCGTTCATAGGGGATCGGCCGAGCAGTTCTTC.

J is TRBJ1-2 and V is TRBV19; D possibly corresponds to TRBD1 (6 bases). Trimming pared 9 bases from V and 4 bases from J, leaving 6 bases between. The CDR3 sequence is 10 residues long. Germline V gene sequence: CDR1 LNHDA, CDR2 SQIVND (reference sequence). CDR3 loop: CASRGYGYTF. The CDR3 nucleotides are TGTGCCAGCAGGGGCTATGGCTACACCTTC.

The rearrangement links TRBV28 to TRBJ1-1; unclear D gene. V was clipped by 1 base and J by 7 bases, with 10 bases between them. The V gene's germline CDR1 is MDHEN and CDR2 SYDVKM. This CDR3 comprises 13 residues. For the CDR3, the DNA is TGTGCCAGCAGTTTATATGGAGTGGGTGAAGCTTTCTTT. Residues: CASSLYGVGEAFF.

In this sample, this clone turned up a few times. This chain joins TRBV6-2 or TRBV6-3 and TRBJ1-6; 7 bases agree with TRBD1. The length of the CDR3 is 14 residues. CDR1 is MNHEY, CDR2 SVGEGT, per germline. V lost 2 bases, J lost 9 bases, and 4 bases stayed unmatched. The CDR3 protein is CASSYGGQPSPLHF. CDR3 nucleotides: TGTGCCAGCAGTTACGGGGGACAGCCTTCACCCCTCCACTTT.